Shown below are 29 T cell receptor beta chains from a single sample sequenced in a study of CXCR3-negative and CXCR3-positive naive CD8 T cells. These receptors have no known antigen. cDNA libraries for TRB were generated by 5' RACE incorporating UMI labels. One entry per CDR3 protein, without DNA, is what TCRdb gives after re-calling the 5' RACE reads. The specimen's table records tens of thousands of distinct CDR3 sequences. Study conclusions and caveats: The TRB CDR3s that CXCR3-positive naive cells carried were more hydrophobic than those of CXCR3-negative naive cells.

Sequenced material: naive CXCR3+ CD8+ T cells from blood. The subset denotes: CD45RO-CCR7+CD27+CD95- naive CD8+ T cells expressing CXCR3 (TNR3+). Receptors were obtained from a human donor in good health. Some clones in this sample may be carry-over from other donors' samples.

The V and J genes are TRBV10-3 and TRBJ2-7; no DNA is available, so the TRBD1 call from TCRdb remains unchecked. CDR1 and CDR2 (germline): ENHRY, SYGVKD. The CDR3 spans 15 residues. This chain's CDR3 is CAISVDRGEAYEQYF.

The V and J genes are TRBV14 and TRBJ2-2. The germline gives CDR1 SGHDN, CDR2 FVKESK. CDR3 length equals 13 residues. CDR3 region: CASSRTNTGELFF.

The chain links TRBV7-2 to TRBJ2-3; checking the TCRdb D call of TRBD2 is not possible without DNA. In germline, CDR1 is SGHTA, CDR2 FQGNSA. This CDR3 comprises 16 residues. Here the CDR3 reads CASSLHEAGATDTQYF.

This sequence joins TRBV21-1 and TRBJ2-2; TCRdb's D gene call, TRBD1, goes unchecked for lack of DNA. TRBV21-1 is a pseudogene locus. CDR3 length: 16 residues. CDR3: CASSKDRAANTGELFF.

This chain uses TRBV5-6 with TRBJ2-2; the TCRdb D gene call, TRBD2, has no DNA to confirm it. CDR1 and CDR2 from the germline V gene are SGHDT and YYEEEE. The CDR3 has 16 amino acids. The CDR3 region is CASSLLAGTSPGELFF.

The chain is built from TRBV12-3 or TRBV12-4 and TRBJ2-7; the TCRdb D gene call, TRBD2, has no DNA to confirm it. CDR3 length: 14 amino acids. This chain's CDR3 is CASNLAGASYEQYF.

The rearrangement uses TRBV28 and TRBJ2-7; TCRdb designates TRBD1, a call that cannot be tested without DNA. The CDR3 length is 15 residues. CDR1 is MDHEN and CDR2 is SYDVKM in the germline V gene. The chain's CDR3 is CASSFRDRGQSEQYF.

J is TRBJ2-7 and V is TRBV4-3; as DNA is missing, the TRBD1 call by TCRdb cannot be tested. The CDR3 sequence is 14 residues long. The germline V gene encodes CDR1 LGHNA and CDR2 YSLEER. CDR3 in amino acids: CASSQDTRSPEQYF.

V is TRBV24-1 and J is TRBJ2-1. From germline, CDR1 is KGHDR and CDR2 SFDVKD. The CDR3 is 11 residues long. The CDR3 reads CATSLGTEQFF.

The V call is TRBV20-1, the J call TRBJ1-1; TCRdb's D gene call, TRBD1, goes unchecked for lack of DNA. The CDR3 is made up of 12 amino acids. CDR1 and CDR2 from the germline V gene are DFQATT and SNEGSKA (reference sequence). CDR3 loop: CSARAGFTEAFF.

CDR3 loop: CSARTYGTGDGYTF. The chain carries TRBV20-1 and TRBJ1-2; TCRdb's D call of TRBD1 is untestable without DNA. Germline CDR1 is DFQATT and CDR2 is SNEGSKA (reference sequence). The CDR3 runs to 14 residues.

The rearrangement uses TRBV14 and TRBJ2-7; TCRdb calls TRBD1, which cannot be checked without DNA. Germline assignment: CDR1 SGHDN and CDR2 FVKESK. The CDR3 is 14 residues long. This chain's CDR3 is CASSNWDRGTEQYF.

The rearrangement links TRBV4-1 to TRBJ2-6; with no DNA, the TCRdb D assignment of TRBD1 cannot be verified. CDR1 and CDR2 (germline): MGHRA, YSYEKL. The CDR3 runs 18 residues. CDR3 protein: CASSQPGQGATGANVLTF.

The V call is TRBV6-2 or TRBV6-3, the J call TRBJ2-1. In germline, CDR1 is MNHEY, CDR2 SVGEGT. This CDR3 contains 15 residues. The CDR3: CASSLVQSSYNEQFF.

This sequence joins TRBV4-3 and TRBJ1-6; the TCRdb call, TRBD1, lacks DNA for checking. CDR1 and CDR2 (germline): LGHNA, YSLEER. The CDR3 is 17 residues long. CDR3 amino acids: CASSQEPGMTYNSPLHF.

The chain joins TRBV6-5 to TRBJ1-5; absent DNA, TCRdb's TRBD1 call cannot be checked. This CDR3 contains 15 residues. Per germline, CDR1 MNHEY and CDR2 SVGAGI. The CDR3 protein is CASRSQGRANQPQHF.

V usage is TRBV25-1 and J usage is TRBJ2-1. Germline V gene lookup returns CDR1 MGHDK and CDR2 SYGVNS. This CDR3 is 12 amino acids long. CDR3 amino acids: CASSEGWDEQFF.

The V gene is TRBV5-6, the J gene TRBJ2-7; TCRdb lists TRBD1, though no DNA is available to test this call. The CDR3 contains 15 residues. Germline lookup yields CDR1 SGHDT and CDR2 YYEEEE. The CDR3 here is CASSYGGGGEYEQYF.

The genes are TRBV9 and TRBJ1-1; TCRdb proposes TRBD1, but this gene call is untestable without DNA. From germline, CDR1 is SGDLS and CDR2 YYNGEE. This CDR3 is built from 14 residues. The CDR3 reads CASSVGEGYTEAFF. The variable domain in full, with the rest retrieved from reference TRBV9 and TRBJ1-1, is DSGVTQTPKHLITATGQRVTLRCSPRSGDLSVYWYQQSLDQGLQFLIQYYNGEERAKGNILERFSAQQFPDLHSELNLSSLELGDSALYFCASSVGEGYTEAFFGQGTRLTVV.

The rearrangement links TRBV7-6 to TRBJ2-7; absent DNA, TCRdb's TRBD1 call cannot be checked. The CDR3 extends over 15 amino acids. Germline CDR1 SGHVS, CDR2 FNYEAQ. This chain's CDR3 is CASSARDRVLDEQYF. The full variable domain, rest sourced from reference TRBV7-6 and TRBJ2-7, is GAGVSQSPRYKVTKRGQDVALRCDPISGHVSLYWYRQALGQGPEFLTYFNYEAQQDKSGLPNDRFSAERPEGSISTLTIQRTEQRDSAMYRCASSARDRVLDEQYFGPGTRLTVT.

The V and J genes are TRBV7-2 and TRBJ2-1; TCRdb reports TRBD2, a call that lacks DNA to check it against. CDR3 size: 15 residues. Germline V gene lookup returns CDR1 SGHTA and CDR2 FQGNSA. CDR3 sequence reads: CASGPGLAYLGEQFF.

The gene calls are TRBV15 and TRBJ2-7; the D gene TCRdb calls, TRBD1, cannot be checked with no DNA. CDR1 is LNHNV, CDR2 YYDKDF, per germline (reference sequence). CDR3 length equals 13 residues. CDR3 in amino acids: CATRTGSGYEQYF.

The chain combines TRBV7-6 with TRBJ2-2; the D call from TCRdb, TRBD1, cannot be confirmed without DNA. The CDR3 is 14 amino acids. Per the germline V gene, CDR1 is SGHVS and CDR2 is FNYEAQ. CDR3 protein: CASSEQGDTGELFF.

This chain joins TRBV3-1 and TRBJ2-1; checking the TCRdb D call of TRBD2 is not possible without DNA. CDR1 is LGHDT and CDR2 is YNNKEL in the germline V gene (reference sequence). CDR3 length equals 16 residues. This CDR3 reads CASSQGTSGIVFEQFF.

This rearrangement joins TRBV4-1 to TRBJ2-5. Per the germline V gene, CDR1 is MGHRA and CDR2 is YSYEKL. CDR3 length: 14 amino acids. CDR3 protein: CASSQGVAKETQYF.

The V and J genes are TRBV29-1 and TRBJ2-7; the D call from TCRdb, TRBD1, cannot be confirmed without DNA. CDR1 and CDR2 from the germline V gene are SQVTM and ANQGSEA. The CDR3 is 15 residues long. The CDR3 loop is CSVEDGTGGGYEQYF.

The chain links TRBV7-6 to TRBJ2-3; lacking DNA, the TRBD1 call made by TCRdb goes unchecked. CDR1 and CDR2 from the germline V gene are SGHVS and FNYEAQ. This CDR3 is built from 14 residues. CDR3 protein: CASSLGGTPDTQYF.

The chain carries TRBV2 and TRBJ2-7. Germline-derived CDR1 and CDR2 are SNHLY and FYNNEI. CDR3 size: 14 residues. This CDR3 is CASSEWGISYEQYF.

The V gene is TRBV29-1, the J gene TRBJ2-1. The germline gives CDR1 SQVTM, CDR2 ANQGSEA. The length of the CDR3 is 15 residues. CDR3: CSDQTVTSSYNEQFF.